The 16 T cell receptor beta chains listed next were all sequenced from one sample in a study of T cell responses to AZD1222 COVID-19 vaccine. Assay used: immunoSEQ multiplex PCR; TCRdb lists only in-frame clones, some missing. The sample carries 80,000 to 95,000 clones, roughly 88% recorded once. The source material was peripheral blood, sampled on day 0 of MenACWY control vaccination. The receptors shown here come from an adult in good health.

The gene calls are TRBV10-3 and TRBJ2-7; 11 bases map to TRBD1. J gave up 4 bases and V 10 bases, and 12 bases lay outside the gene matches. The germline V gene has CDR1 ENHRY and CDR2 SYGVKD. This CDR3 is built from 15 residues. CDR3 nucleotide sequence: TGTGCCACCAATCCACTCGGGACAGGGGGATACGAGCAGTACTTC. It codes for CATNPLGTGGYEQYF.

The rearrangement links TRBV11-2 to TRBJ2-3, with a possible D match to TRBD2 (6 bases). CDR3 length: 15 amino acids. Germline-derived CDR1 and CDR2 are SGHAT and FQNNGV. V lost 5 bases, J lost 0 bases, and 12 bases lay in between. CDR3 sequence: CASSGPAGSTDTQYF. The CDR3 region has the DNA TGTGCCAGCAGCGGCCCGGCGGGGAGCACAGATACGCAGTATTTT. The variable domain in full, with the rest retrieved from reference TRBV11-2 and TRBJ2-3, is EAGVAQSPRYKIIEKRQSVAFWCNPISGHATLYWYQQILGQGPKLLIQFQNNGVVDDSQLPKDRFSAERLKGVDSTLKIQPAKLEDSAVYLCASSGPAGSTDTQYFGPGTRLTVL.

The V call is TRBV18, the J call TRBJ2-2, with D perhaps matching TRBD2 (6 bases). Trimming pared 0 bases from V and 5 bases from J, leaving 10 bases between. This CDR3 comprises 15 residues. CDR1 and CDR2 from the germline V gene are KGHSH and LQKENI. CDR3 in DNA: TGTGCCAGCTCACCACCGAACGGGAGAACCGGGGAGCTGTTTTTT. This translates into CASSPPNGRTGELFF.

The table lists this clone with a count of one. V gene TRBV10-3 combines with J gene TRBJ2-1; D call uncertain. V lost 4 bases and J lost 3, with 10 bases in between. The length of the CDR3 is 14 residues. Germline V gives CDR1 ENHRY, CDR2 SYGVKD. The CDR3 DNA reads as TGTGCCATCAGTGTACCGGGTCTCTACAATGAGCAGTTCTTC. Its protein is CAISVPGLYNEQFF.

The V gene is TRBV3-1 (or the pseudogene TRBV3-2), the J gene TRBJ2-1, with D possibly TRBD2 on 6 matching bases. The germline V gene has CDR1 LGHDT and CDR2 YNNKEL (reference sequence). This CDR3 comprises 14 residues. V was cut by 3 bases and J by 13 bases, with 19 bases left in between. In DNA form, the CDR3 reads TGTGCCAGCAGCCACAGTGCGGTCGGAGGGCCCCAGTTCTTC. This translates into CASSHSAVGGPQFF.

The sample holds one count of this clone. V is TRBV30 and J is TRBJ2-5; the D gene is possibly TRBD1 (6 bases). Trimming took 3 bases from V and 9 from J, leaving 14 bases between them. This CDR3 spans 12 amino acids. Germline V gene data show CDR1 as GTSNPN and CDR2 as SVGIG (reference sequence). This chain's CDR3 is CAWSRDKGPQYF. CDR3 DNA sequence: TGTGCCTGGAGCCGGGACAAAGGTCCCCAGTACTTC. Drawing the rest from reference TRBV30 and TRBJ2-5, the complete variable domain is SQTIHQWPATLVQPVGSPLSLECTVEGTSNPNLYWYRQAAGRGLQLLFYSVGIGQISSEVPQNLSASRPQDRQFILSSKKLLLSDSGFYLCAWSRDKGPQYFGPGTRLLVL.

The V call is TRBV19, the J call TRBJ1-5; D not resolved. The CDR3 runs 13 residues. The germline V and J ends were trimmed by 3 bases and 5 bases, with 8 bases remaining between them. Germline values: CDR1 LNHDA, CDR2 SQIVND (reference sequence). DNA for the CDR3: TGTGCCAGTAGTATCAGTATGGATCAGCCCCAGCATTTT. Residues: CASSISMDQPQHF. Using reference TRBV19 and TRBJ1-5 for the parts outside the CDR3, the full variable domain is DGGITQSPKYLFRKEGQNVTLSCEQNLNHDAMYWYRQDPGQGLRLIYYSQIVNDFQKGDIAEGYSVSREKKESFPLTVTSAQKNPTAFYLCASSISMDQPQHFGDGTRLSIL.

The V gene is TRBV6-1, the J gene TRBJ1-2; the D gene is possibly TRBD1 (5 bases). CDR1 and CDR2 (germline): MNHNS, SASEGT. This CDR3 has 13 residues. The germline V and J ends were trimmed by 3 bases and 8 bases, with 13 bases remaining between them. The CDR3 coding sequence is TGTGCCAGCAGTGACAGGGAGGGAATAGGCTACACCTTC. This codes for CASSDREGIGYTF.

The V call is TRBV21-1, the J call TRBJ1-3; the table's D gene call, TRBD1, was not cross checked with the DNA. TRBV21-1 is noted as a pseudogene. This CDR3 is built from 19 residues. Here the CDR3 reads CASSGRRDRGRIGGNTIYF. CDR3 nucleotide sequence: TGTGCCAGCAGCGGGCGGCGGGACAGGGGGCGCATCGGTGGAAACACCATATATTTT.

This chain joins TRBV30 and TRBJ2-7; 12 bases fit TRBD2. The germline CDR1 and CDR2 sequences are GTSNPN and SVGIG (reference sequence). The CDR3 runs to 19 residues. V gave up 5 bases and J gave up 0 bases; unmatched junction bases: 17. The DNA of the CDR3 is TGTGCCTGGGGTCGACTAGCGGGAGAGAGGTTTCGGAGCTCCTACGAGCAGTACTTC. Translated, it gives CAWGRLAGERFRSSYEQYF.

The chain joins TRBV29-1 to TRBJ2-2; 13 bases agree with TRBD2. V lost 7 bases, J lost 4 bases, and 9 bases stayed unmatched. The CDR3 is 16 amino acids. Germline-derived CDR1 and CDR2 are SQVTM and ANQGSEA. The CDR3 loop reads CSACGLAGVFTGELFF. The CDR3 DNA follows: TGCAGCGCTTGTGGACTAGCGGGAGTATTCACCGGGGAGCTGTTTTTT.

V usage is TRBV19 and J usage is TRBJ2-5, with unresolved D. The CDR3 sequence is 16 residues long. The germline gives CDR1 LNHDA, CDR2 SQIVND (reference sequence). Trimming stripped 0 bases from V and 3 bases from J, with 14 bases between. CDR3: CASSIDTAAVKETQYF. CDR3 nucleotides: TGTGCCAGTAGTATAGATACGGCGGCAGTAAAAGAGACCCAGTACTTC. The full variable domain, rest sourced from reference TRBV19 and TRBJ2-5, is DGGITQSPKYLFRKEGQNVTLSCEQNLNHDAMYWYRQDPGQGLRLIYYSQIVNDFQKGDIAEGYSVSREKKESFPLTVTSAQKNPTAFYLCASSIDTAAVKETQYFGPGTRLLVL.

The rearrangement uses TRBV24-1 and TRBJ2-3, with 7 bases fitting TRBD1. After removal of 4 bases from V and 5 bases from J, the junction contained 20 bases not matched to a gene. The CDR3 contains 19 residues. Germline assignment: CDR1 KGHDR and CDR2 SFDVKD. The CDR3 region is CATSDPQGRVSPLRDTQYF. The CDR3 DNA sequence: TGTGCCACCAGTGACCCACAGGGGCGCGTATCCCCCCTCCGAGATACGCAGTATTTT.

J is TRBJ2-7 and V is TRBV29-1; possible D gene TRBD2, 6 bases. V lost 6 bases and J 5 bases, leaving 20 bases between the germline ends. Germline values: CDR1 SQVTM, CDR2 ANQGSEA. The CDR3 has 14 residues. CDR3 protein: CSVWGVAGGHEQYF. The CDR3 DNA follows: TGCAGCGTCTGGGGGGTAGCAGGTGGCCACGAGCAGTACTTC.

CDR3 nucleotides: TGTGCCAGCAGTTTCTCTAGCGTGCCTAGCACAGATACGCAGTATTTT. Translated: CASSFSSVPSTDTQYF. V gene TRBV2 combines with J gene TRBJ2-3, with D maybe TRBD2 (6 bases). Germline loops: CDR1 SNHLY, CDR2 FYNNEI. The CDR3 sequence is 16 residues long. V was pared by 5 bases and J by 0 bases, with 15 bases between.

This clone was seen more than once but under ten times. The chain is built from TRBV28 and TRBJ1-3; D remains ambiguous. Germline V gene sequence: CDR1 MDHEN, CDR2 SYDVKM. Trimming pared 6 bases from V and 0 bases from J, leaving 18 bases between. The CDR3 has 17 residues. The CDR3 DNA is TGTGCCAGCAGCCCCAACCCCTGGGGTAGCTCTGGAAACACCATATATTTT. This translates into CASSPNPWGSSGNTIYF.